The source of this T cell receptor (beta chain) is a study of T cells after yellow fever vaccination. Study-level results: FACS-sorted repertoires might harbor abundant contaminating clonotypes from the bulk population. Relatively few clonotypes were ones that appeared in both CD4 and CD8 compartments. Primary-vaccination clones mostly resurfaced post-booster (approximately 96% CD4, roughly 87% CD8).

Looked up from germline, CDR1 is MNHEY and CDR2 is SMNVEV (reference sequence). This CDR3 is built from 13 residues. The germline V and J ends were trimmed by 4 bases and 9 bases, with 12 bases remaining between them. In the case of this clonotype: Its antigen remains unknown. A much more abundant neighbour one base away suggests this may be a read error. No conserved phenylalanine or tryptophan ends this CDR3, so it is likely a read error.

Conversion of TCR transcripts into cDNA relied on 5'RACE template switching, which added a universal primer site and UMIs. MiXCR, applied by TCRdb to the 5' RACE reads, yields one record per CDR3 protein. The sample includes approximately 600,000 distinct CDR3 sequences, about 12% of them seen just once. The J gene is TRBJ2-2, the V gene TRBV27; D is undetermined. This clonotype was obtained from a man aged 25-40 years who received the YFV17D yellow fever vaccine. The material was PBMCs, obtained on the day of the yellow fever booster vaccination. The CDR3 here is CASSSPAARELFL. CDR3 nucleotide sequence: TGTGCCAGCAGTTCCCCTGCTGCCCGGGAGCTGTTTTTA.